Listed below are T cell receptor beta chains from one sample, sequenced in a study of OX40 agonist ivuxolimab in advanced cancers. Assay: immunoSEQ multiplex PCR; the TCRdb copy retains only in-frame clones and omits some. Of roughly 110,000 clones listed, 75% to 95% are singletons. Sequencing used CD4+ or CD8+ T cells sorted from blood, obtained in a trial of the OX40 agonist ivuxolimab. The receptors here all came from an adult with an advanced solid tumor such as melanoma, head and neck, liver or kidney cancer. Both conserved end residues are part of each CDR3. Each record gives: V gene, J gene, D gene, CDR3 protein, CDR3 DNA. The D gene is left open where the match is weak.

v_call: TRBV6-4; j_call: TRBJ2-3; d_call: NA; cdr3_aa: CASSETSSVSTDTQYF; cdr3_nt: TGTGCCAGCAGTGAGACGTCCTCCGTGAGCACAGATACGCAGTATTTT
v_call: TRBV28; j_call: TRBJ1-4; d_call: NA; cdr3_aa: CASSLDIRGQEKLFF; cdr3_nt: TGTGCCAGCAGTTTAGACATCCGGGGTCAGGAAAAACTGTTTTTT
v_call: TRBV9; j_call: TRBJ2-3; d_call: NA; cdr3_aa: CASSAQNPADTQYF; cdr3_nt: TGTGCCAGCAGCGCCCAAAACCCGGCAGATACGCAGTATTTT
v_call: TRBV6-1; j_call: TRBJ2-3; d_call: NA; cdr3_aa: CASSEGPPVATQYF; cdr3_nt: TGTGCCAGCAGTGAAGGCCCCCCGGTGGCGACGCAGTATTTT
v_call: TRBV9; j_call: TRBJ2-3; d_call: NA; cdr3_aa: CASSVGTDTQYF; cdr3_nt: TGTGCCAGCAGCGTAGGGACAGATACGCAGTATTTT
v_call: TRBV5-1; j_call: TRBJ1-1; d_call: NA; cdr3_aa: CASSLQGRTTEAFF; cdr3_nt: TGCGCCAGCAGCTTACAGGGAAGGACCACTGAAGCTTTCTTT
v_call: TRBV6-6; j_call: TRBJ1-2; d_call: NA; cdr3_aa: CASRDTGIYGYTF; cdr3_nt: TGTGCCAGCAGGGATACAGGGATTTATGGCTACACCTTC
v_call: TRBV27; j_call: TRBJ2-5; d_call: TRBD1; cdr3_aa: CASRPGQGQETQYF; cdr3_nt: TGTGCCAGCAGACCAGGACAGGGACAAGAGACCCAGTACTTC
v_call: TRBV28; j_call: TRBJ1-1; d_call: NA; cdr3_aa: CASSPPSGTMGKAFF; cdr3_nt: TGTGCCAGCAGTCCCCCCTCGGGGACAATGGGAAAAGCTTTCTTT
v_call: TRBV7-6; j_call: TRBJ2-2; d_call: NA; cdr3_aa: CASSLALGVAGELFF; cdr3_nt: TGTGCCAGCAGCTTAGCGCTAGGAGTCGCCGGGGAGCTGTTTTTT